Listed here are 19 T cell receptor beta chains from one sample, sequenced in a study of blood T cell repertoires in COVID-19. Produced via immunoSEQ multiplex PCR; TCRdb's table is partial and in-frame only. The sample includes about 210,000 clones, 80% of them seen just once. The sample comprised peripheral blood. The receptors derive from a human donor in a cohort sampled during active COVID-19.

The chain joins TRBV19 to TRBJ2-1; 7 bases fit TRBD2. The CDR3 runs 14 residues. CDR1 LNHDA and CDR2 SQIVND come from the germline V gene (reference sequence). Germline trimming cut 2 bases from V and 3 bases from J; bases unmatched to any gene: 1. The CDR3 region is CASSITSVYNEQFF. In DNA, the CDR3 is TGTGCCAGTAGTATAACTAGCGTCTACAATGAGCAGTTCTTC.

The chain has TRBV28 and TRBJ2-5; 15 positions match TRBD2. The length of the CDR3 is 17 residues. V shed 4 bases, J shed 5 bases, and the junction held 8 bases outside the gene matches. Germline V gene lookup returns CDR1 MDHEN and CDR2 SYDVKM. The CDR3: CASSSYGTSGRKETQYF. The CDR3 nucleotides read TGTGCCAGCAGTTCGTACGGGACTAGCGGGAGGAAGGAGACCCAGTACTTC.

This clone was recorded once. The V call is TRBV7-9, the J call TRBJ1-2; no clear D. This CDR3 has 12 residues. V was clipped by 5 bases and J by 8 bases, with 12 bases between them. Germline CDR1 SEHNR, CDR2 FQNEAQ (reference sequence). For the CDR3, the DNA is TGTGCCAGCAGCCCAAGCCCCAGGGGCTACACCTTC. It codes for CASSPSPRGYTF.

The chain carries TRBV6-2 or TRBV6-3 and TRBJ1-5, with 7 bases matching TRBD1. The CDR3 has 20 amino acids. CDR1 and CDR2 from the germline V gene are MNHEY and SVGEGT. V shed 7 bases and J 9 bases; nucleotides not matched to a gene: 30. The CDR3, as DNA: TGTGCCAGCACCCCGCCAAGGGGTTCCACAGGGGCCACCCGGGGATGGCCCCAGCATTTT. Encoded protein: CASTPPRGSTGATRGWPQHF.

This clone came up a few times. The genes are TRBV19 and TRBJ2-2; D is uncertain. Per germline, CDR1 LNHDA and CDR2 SQIVND (reference sequence). The CDR3 sequence is 16 residues long. The V end was cut by 4 bases, the J end by 3 bases, with 15 bases between. CDR3 in amino acids: CASSTPRERYTGELFF. The CDR3 DNA reads TGTGCCAGTAGTACTCCCCGCGAACGCTACACCGGGGAGCTGTTTTTT. The variable domain in full, with the rest retrieved from reference TRBV19 and TRBJ2-2, is DGGITQSPKYLFRKEGQNVTLSCEQNLNHDAMYWYRQDPGQGLRLIYYSQIVNDFQKGDIAEGYSVSREKKESFPLTVTSAQKNPTAFYLCASSTPRERYTGELFFGEGSRLTVL.

This chain connects TRBV28 to TRBJ2-4, with D perhaps TRBD2 (5 bases). The CDR3 contains 17 residues. V dropped 5 bases and J dropped 0 bases, with 17 bases sitting between them. Germline-derived CDR1 and CDR2 are MDHEN and SYDVKM. CDR3 protein: CASSGAEFGIAKNIQYF. The CDR3 nucleotides are TGTGCCAGCAGTGGAGCGGAGTTCGGAATAGCCAAAAACATTCAGTACTTC. The full variable domain, with the rest looked up from reference TRBV28 and TRBJ2-4, is DVKVTQSSRYLVKRTGEKVFLECVQDMDHENMFWYRQDPGLGLRLIYFSYDVKMKEKGDIPEGYSVSREKKERFSLILESASTNQTSMYLCASSGAEFGIAKNIQYFGAGTRLSVL.

J is TRBJ2-3 and V is TRBV19; D unresolved. Between the trimmed V and J ends, which lost 3 bases and 6 bases, there was a span of 13 bases. The germline V gene has CDR1 LNHDA and CDR2 SQIVND (reference sequence). The CDR3 is 14 amino acids. The CDR3 loop is CASSILFNSDTQYF. CDR3 coding DNA: TGTGCCAGTAGTATCCTCTTTAATTCCGATACGCAGTATTTT.

This clone has more than one count but fewer than ten. CDR3 in DNA: TGTGCCAGCAGCGCCGGGAGGAACACTGAAGCTTTCTTT. It specifies CASSAGRNTEAFF. The gene calls are TRBV6-5 and TRBJ1-1, with unresolved D. V gave up 6 bases and J gave up 1 base, with 9 bases separating them. The CDR3 totals 13 residues. Germline CDR1 and CDR2: MNHEY and SVGAGI.

J is TRBJ1-6 and V is TRBV7-2; possibly TRBD1 for D (5 bases). This CDR3 is built from 15 residues. The V gene lost 6 bases and the J gene lost 5 bases, with 14 bases spanning the gap. The germline CDR1 and CDR2 sequences are SGHTA and FQGNSA. In DNA, the CDR3 is TGTGCCAGCAGACCCTTATGGGGGGATAATTCACCCCTCCACTTT. Its protein is CASRPLWGDNSPLHF.

The CDR3 sequence is CASSVAGGTAQETQYF. CDR3 bases: TGTGCCAGCAGCGTCGCGGGAGGGACAGCCCAAGAGACCCAGTACTTC. The rearrangement uses TRBV9 and TRBJ2-5; 9 bases are a match to TRBD2. The germline V gene has CDR1 SGDLS and CDR2 YYNGEE. The V and J ends lost 2 bases and 1 base, in that order; junction bases with no gene match: 6. CDR3 size: 16 residues. The variable domain in full, completed from reference TRBV9 and TRBJ2-5, reads DSGVTQTPKHLITATGQRVTLRCSPRSGDLSVYWYQQSLDQGLQFLIQYYNGEERAKGNILERFSAQQFPDLHSELNLSSLELGDSALYFCASSVAGGTAQETQYFGPGTRLLVL.

J is TRBJ2-6 and V is TRBV5-1; D is unresolved. V lost 4 bases and J lost 0, with 11 bases in between. The length of the CDR3 is 16 residues. CDR1 SGHRS and CDR2 YFSETQ come from the germline V gene. DNA of the CDR3: TGCGCCAGCAGCATAGCACCGAGCTCTGGGGCCAACGTCCTGACTTTC. This codes for CASSIAPSSGANVLTF. Complete variable domain (other parts from reference TRBV5-1 and TRBJ2-6): KAGVTQTPRYLIKTRGQQVTLSCSPISGHRSVSWYQQTPGQGLQFLFEYFSETQRNKGNFPGRFSGRQFSNSRSEMNVSTLELGDSALYLCASSIAPSSGANVLTFGAGSRLTVL.

This chain connects TRBV3-1 (or the pseudogene TRBV3-2) to TRBJ1-5; a weak D match, TRBD1 (5 bases). In germline, CDR1 is LGHDT, CDR2 YNNKEL (reference sequence). This CDR3 has 16 amino acids. Deletions cut 1 base from V and 4 bases from J, with 14 bases between. The CDR3 sequence is CASSQGQGFWNQPQHF. CDR3 DNA: TGTGCCAGCAGCCAAGGGCAGGGATTTTGGAATCAGCCCCAGCATTTT.

V gene TRBV5-1 combines with J gene TRBJ1-4; D may be TRBD1 (6 bases). The germline gives CDR1 SGHRS, CDR2 YFSETQ. Trimming removed 0 bases from V and 6 bases from J, with 9 bases in between. This CDR3 spans 14 amino acids. CDR3 coding DNA: TGCGCCAGCAGCTTGGGCCCAGGGGATGAAAAACTGTTTTTT. The encoded protein is CASSLGPGDEKLFF.

This sequence joins TRBV27 and TRBJ1-1, with 8 bases that match TRBD1. The CDR3 runs 13 residues. Losses at the gene ends were 3 bases for V and 6 bases for J; bases not matched to a gene: 3. Germline CDR1 MNHEY, CDR2 SMNVEV (reference sequence). CDR3 in amino acids: CASSLLQGAEAFF. Here the CDR3 DNA reads TGTGCCAGCAGTTTGCTACAGGGGGCTGAAGCTTTCTTT.

The chain employs TRBV6-6 and TRBJ1-2; D is unclear. V was cut by 2 bases and J by 8 bases, with 12 bases left in between. This CDR3 contains 13 residues. Germline CDR1 reads MNHNY; CDR2 reads SVGAGI (reference sequence). CDR3 coding DNA: TGTGCCAGCAGTTACGGGGAGTTGAGGGGCTACACCTTC. Amino acids: CASSYGELRGYTF.

The chain is built from TRBV29-1 and TRBJ2-7, with D possibly matching TRBD1 (6 bases). V lost 6 bases and J 0 bases, leaving 12 bases between the germline ends. The V gene's germline CDR1 is SQVTM and CDR2 ANQGSEA. CDR3 length: 13 amino acids. DNA of the CDR3: TGCAGCGTCACCGACAGGAGCTCCTACGAGCAGTACTTC. Translated: CSVTDRSSYEQYF.

The chain has TRBV5-8 and TRBJ1-6; 9 bases align to TRBD1. Germline-derived CDR1 and CDR2 are SGHTS and YDEGEE. V trimming: 3 bases; J trimming: 7 bases; junction bases outside the gene matches: 8. This CDR3 region has 16 residues. The CDR3: CASSSWTGVRNSPLHF. In nucleotides, the CDR3 is TGTGCCAGCAGCTCTTGGACAGGGGTGAGGAATTCACCCCTCCACTTT. Based on the CDR3 plus reference TRBV5-8 and TRBJ1-6, the full variable domain is EAGVTQSPTHLIKTRGQQATLRCSPISGHTSVYWYQQALGLGLQFLLWYDEGEERNRGNFPPRFSGRQFPNYSSELNVNALELEDSALYLCASSSWTGVRNSPLHFGNGTRLTVT.

There are a few counts of this clone. The V gene is TRBV18, the J gene TRBJ2-7; the D gene is possibly TRBD1 (8 bases). CDR1 is KGHSH, CDR2 LQKENI, per germline. The CDR3 extends over 15 amino acids. Trimming removed 3 bases at V and 4 bases at J, with 16 bases between. The CDR3 region is CASSPQDRGGYEQYF. The DNA of the CDR3 is TGTGCCAGCTCACCGCAAGACAGGGGAGGGTACGAGCAGTACTTC.

The CDR3 reads CASSYSTDYEQYF. DNA of the CDR3: TGTGCCAGCAGTTACTCGACAGACTACGAGCAGTACTTC. This chain joins TRBV6-6 and TRBJ2-7, with D possibly TRBD1 on 5 matching bases. Deletions cut 0 bases from V and 3 bases from J, with 6 bases between. CDR1 MNHNY and CDR2 SVGAGI come from the germline V gene (reference sequence). CDR3 length equals 13 residues.